These 22 T cell receptor beta chains share one sample of origin, sequenced in a study of Ad26.COV2.S vaccination and SARS-CoV-2 variants listed by TCRdb under 2021. Libraries were prepared through the immunoSEQ multiplex PCR assay. Imported from immuneACCESS, the table was reduced by TCRdb to in-frame sequences with V and J called. These copies leave out some clones; in studies compared against another copy, an unresolved V gene accounts for under half, and the cause of the remainder is not known. The sample includes 350,000 to 450,000 clones, with roughly 90% observed a single time. Approximately 1.6% of the sample is in the top ten clones. Sample treatment or condition, as interpreted from the label and publication: about 20 received Ad26.COV2.S at low or high dose, single or two shots; about 5 received placebo; per-sample allocation not given. Repertoires of vaccine and placebo recipients were sequenced from samples taken on day 63 after the first injection.

Sequences were derived from peripheral blood, sampled in a trial of Ad26.COV2.S vaccine versus placebo. The receptors shown here come from a person aged 18-65 years who received the Ad26.COV2.S COVID-19 vaccine or a placebo.

This clone was found once. The chain joins TRBV29-1 to TRBJ2-2, with 7 bases matching TRBD1. The CDR3 covers 14 residues. J was trimmed by 5 bases and V by 4 bases; bases with no gene match: 7. In germline, CDR1 is SQVTM, CDR2 ANQGSEA. The CDR3 bases are TGCAGCGTTGGAGGGGGCAGGGTAACCGGGGAGCTGTTTTTT. Protein product: CSVGGGRVTGELFF.

The chain uses TRBV5-4 and TRBJ2-5; TRBD2 might be the D (5 bases). The CDR3 extends over 14 amino acids. Germline assignment: CDR1 SGHNT and CDR2 YYREEE (reference sequence). Trimming stripped 4 bases from V and 5 bases from J, with 15 bases between. The CDR3 region has the DNA TGTGCCAGCAGCATCCTCGAGGGTGGGGAGACCCAGTACTTC. It codes for CASSILEGGETQYF.

The gene calls are TRBV18 and TRBJ2-7; D possibly uses TRBD1 or TRBD2 (6 bases each). Germline CDR1 reads KGHSH; CDR2 reads LQKENI. The CDR3 extends over 14 amino acids. Trimming cost V 4 bases and J 5 bases, with 15 bases left between them. The CDR3 DNA sequence: TGTGCCAGCTCACGGAGGCCGGGGGCGGACGAGCAGTACTTC. Translating it yields CASSRRPGADEQYF.

V usage is TRBV6-2 or TRBV6-3 and J usage is TRBJ2-7, with a possible D match to TRBD2 (6 bases). Germline CDR1 MNHEY, CDR2 SVGEGT. The CDR3 is 12 residues long. The ends were cut back, 3 bases at V and 6 bases at J, with 9 bases in the middle. CDR3: CASSYPSAEQYF. CDR3 sequence (DNA): TGTGCCAGCAGTTATCCTAGCGCCGAGCAGTACTTC.

The rearrangement uses TRBV6-1 and TRBJ2-3; TRBD2 might be the D (7 bases). CDR3 length: 17 residues. Germline-derived CDR1 and CDR2 are MNHNS and SASEGT. V lost 3 bases and J 0 bases, leaving 16 bases between the germline ends. This CDR3 reads CASSEEGGAWSTDTQYF. The CDR3, as DNA: TGTGCCAGCAGTGAGGAGGGGGGGGCTTGGAGCACAGATACGCAGTATTTT.

The rearrangement joins TRBV18 to TRBJ2-4; 10 bases fit TRBD1. From germline, CDR1 is KGHSH and CDR2 LQKENI. V shed 3 bases, J shed 5 bases, and the junction held 10 bases outside the gene matches. The length of the CDR3 is 17 residues. CDR3 DNA sequence: TGTGCCAGCTCACCCCCCCGGGGCGGACAGGGGGAAAACATTCAGTACTTC. As protein: CASSPPRGGQGENIQYF.

The rearrangement joins TRBV4-3 to TRBJ2-3; TRBD1 matches 7 bases. The trim removed 5 bases at V and 0 bases at J, leaving 2 bases unmatched. The CDR3 loop spans 14 amino acids. Germline CDR1 LGHNA, CDR2 YSLEER. CDR3 protein: CASSEGASTDTQYF. CDR3 sequence (DNA): TGCGCCAGCAGCGAGGGGGCCAGCACAGATACGCAGTATTTT.

This rearrangement joins TRBV29-1 to TRBJ2-1; the D is unclear. With 4 bases removed from V and 2 bases from J, the gap between germline ends came to 6 bases. The CDR3 is 12 amino acids. Germline CDR1 is SQVTM and CDR2 is ANQGSEA. CDR3 sequence reads: CSVGQTYNEQFF. The CDR3, as DNA: TGCAGCGTTGGTCAGACCTACAATGAGCAGTTCTTC.

The chain couples TRBV19 to TRBJ2-3; D unresolved. The CDR3 length is 16 residues. The germline CDR1 and CDR2 sequences are LNHDA and SQIVND (reference sequence). The ends were cut back, 7 bases at V and 1 base at J, with 18 bases in the middle. CDR3 bases: TGTGCCAGTACCCCCCCTCGGGCCCGGGGCACAGATACGCAGTATTTT. It encodes CASTPPRARGTDTQYF.

The gene calls are TRBV19 and TRBJ1-1; unclear D gene. This CDR3 is built from 16 residues. Between the trimmed V and J ends, which lost 3 bases and 6 bases, there was a span of 20 bases. CDR1 and CDR2 (germline): LNHDA, SQIVND (reference sequence). The CDR3 protein is CASSMHPGRLIPEAFF. The CDR3 DNA is TGTGCCAGTAGTATGCATCCCGGCAGGTTAATACCTGAAGCTTTCTTT.

V usage is TRBV15 and J usage is TRBJ1-4; 8 bases agree with TRBD1. Germline CDR1 is LNHNV and CDR2 is YYDKDF (reference sequence). With V trimmed by 0 bases and J by 5 bases, 8 bases remained unmatched. The CDR3 contains 17 residues. The CDR3 reads CATSRDQGAVGNEKLFF. In DNA form, the CDR3 reads TGTGCCACCAGCAGAGACCAGGGGGCAGTAGGGAATGAAAAACTGTTTTTT. Looking up the rest from reference TRBV15 and TRBJ1-4 gives the full variable domain: DAMVIQNPRYQVTQFGKPVTLSCSQTLNHNVMYWYQQKSSQAPKLLFHYYDKDFNNEADTPDNFQSRRPNTSFCFLDIRSPGLGDTAMYLCATSRDQGAVGNEKLFFGSGTQLSVL.

The chain employs TRBV2 and TRBJ1-5, with D uncertain. The CDR3 covers 14 residues. The germline gives CDR1 SNHLY, CDR2 FYNNEI. V gave up 7 bases and J gave up 3 bases, with 13 bases separating them. The CDR3 region has the DNA TGTGCCAGCAACCCCCCCGGGGTCAATCAGCCCCAGCATTTT. This gives the protein CASNPPGVNQPQHF.

The V gene is TRBV5-4, the J gene TRBJ2-3; 9 nucleotides match TRBD2. The CDR3 is made up of 16 amino acids. Unmatched junction bases numbered 6, after V lost 4 bases and J lost 0 bases. In germline, CDR1 is SGHNT, CDR2 YYREEE (reference sequence). The CDR3 nucleotides read TGTGCCAGCAGCCCAAGAGCGGGGGGAAGCACAGATACGCAGTATTTT. It encodes CASSPRAGGSTDTQYF.

The V and J genes are TRBV4-1 and TRBJ2-7; possible D gene TRBD1, 6 bases. This CDR3 contains 13 residues. Germline CDR1 reads MGHRA; CDR2 reads YSYEKL. The ends were cut back, 4 bases at V and 3 bases at J, with 10 bases in the middle. The CDR3 region has the DNA TGCGCCAGCAGCCTGCACAGGGACTACGAGCAGTACTTC. Protein: CASSLHRDYEQYF.

The chain is built from TRBV5-5 and TRBJ1-4, with D hard to call. The V gene lost 4 bases and the J gene lost 8 bases, with 18 bases spanning the gap. This CDR3 contains 15 residues. Germline V lookup: CDR1 SGHKS, CDR2 YYEKEE (reference sequence). The CDR3 sequence is CASSLSSGRVEKLFF. The CDR3 region has the DNA TGTGCCAGCAGCCTCTCGTCCGGGCGGGTCGAAAAACTGTTTTTT.

This clone is a singleton in its sample. The chain recombines TRBV6-1 with TRBJ2-7; 7 positions agree with TRBD2. Germline loops: CDR1 MNHNS, CDR2 SASEGT. J gave up 6 bases and V 3 bases, and 2 bases lay outside the gene matches. The CDR3 spans 12 residues. The CDR3 loop reads CASSDTGGEQYF. The CDR3 DNA follows: TGTGCCAGCAGTGACACGGGGGGCGAGCAGTACTTC.

The chain combines TRBV28 with TRBJ2-1; 9 bases agree with TRBD2. Trimming removed 7 bases from V and 9 bases from J; junction bases left unmatched: 7. Germline CDR1 and CDR2: MDHEN and SYDVKM. The CDR3 is 13 amino acids. This CDR3 reads CASKAGGSGEQFF. In nucleotides, the CDR3 is TGTGCCAGCAAAGCGGGGGGATCCGGTGAGCAGTTCTTC. Using reference TRBV28 and TRBJ2-1 for the parts outside the CDR3, the full variable domain is DVKVTQSSRYLVKRTGEKVFLECVQDMDHENMFWYRQDPGLGLRLIYFSYDVKMKEKGDIPEGYSVSREKKERFSLILESASTNQTSMYLCASKAGGSGEQFFGPGTRLTVL.

A single count supports this clone. The chain recombines TRBV3-1 (or the pseudogene TRBV3-2) with TRBJ2-3; possible D gene TRBD1, 6 bases. Germline V CDR1 and CDR2: LGHDT, YNNKEL (reference sequence). V lost 3 bases and J lost 4, with 14 bases in between. The CDR3 is 15 residues long. This CDR3 reads CASSHHRTEADTQYF. The DNA of the CDR3 is TGTGCCAGCAGCCATCACCGGACAGAAGCAGATACGCAGTATTTT.

This chain connects TRBV23-1 to TRBJ1-4, with D tentatively TRBD1 (6 bases). TRBV23-1 is filed as an ORF, its function uncertain. V was clipped by 3 bases and J by 4 bases, with 21 bases between them. The CDR3 spans 18 residues. In nucleotides, the CDR3 is TGCGCCAGCAGTCAGTTCCCTCGCGAGAGGGGGTATAATGAAAAACTGTTTTTT. Amino acids: CASSQFPRERGYNEKLFF.

The chain joins TRBV4-3 to TRBJ2-5; D possibly corresponds to TRBD2 (5 bases). Germline V gene lookup returns CDR1 LGHNA and CDR2 YSLEER. Trimming stripped 0 bases from V and 6 bases from J, with 14 bases between. This CDR3 is built from 15 residues. The CDR3 region is CASSQDSRGGKTQYF. The CDR3 DNA reads TGCGCCAGCAGCCAAGATTCACGGGGTGGGAAGACCCAGTACTTC.

This clone is a singleton in its sample. The chain recombines TRBV19 with TRBJ1-2, with D maybe TRBD1 (5 bases). Per the germline V gene, CDR1 is LNHDA and CDR2 is SQIVND (reference sequence). Trimming took 6 bases from V and 3 from J, leaving 8 bases between them. CDR3 length: 12 amino acids. The CDR3 DNA reads TGTGCCAGTAGCCAGGGACACTATGGCTACACCTTC. Translated: CASSQGHYGYTF.

This clone was recorded a few times. This chain joins TRBV2 and TRBJ1-6; tentative D call: TRBD1 (6 bases). CDR1 SNHLY and CDR2 FYNNEI come from the germline V gene. There are 14 residues in the CDR3. V was pared by 1 base and J by 6 bases, with 7 bases between. The CDR3 nucleotides are TGTGCCAGCAGTGAAGGGACAGCTAATTCACCCCTCCACTTT. Amino acid sequence: CASSEGTANSPLHF.